Below are 21 T cell receptor beta chains sequenced from a single sample in a study of T cells in Graves' hyperthyroidism and ophthalmopathy. The source material, RNA transcripts, was used to amplify TCR beta CDR3 regions. Using the HTBI primer set, a first-round RT-PCR was run on the TCR CDR3. Each CDR3 protein gets one entry after TCRdb re-called the multiplex PCR reads with MiXCR. This table holds around 210,000 distinct CDR3 sequences, roughly a sixth found once. The sequencing sample was made of blood. All receptors come from a woman aged 45 to 65 with Graves' hyperthyroidism.

This clonotype was recorded at least ten times. V and J are TRBV9 and TRBJ2-7; tentatively, D is TRBD2 (6 bases). The CDR3 has 15 residues. Per the germline V gene, CDR1 is SGDLS and CDR2 is YYNGEE. V was clipped by 0 bases and J by 3 bases, with 13 bases between them. This CDR3 is CASSVALGSGYEQYF. The CDR3 DNA is TGTGCCAGCAGCGTAGCTCTCGGGAGCGGCTACGAGCAGTACTTC.

At least ten counts were recorded for this clonotype. The chain has TRBV27 and TRBJ1-2; no firm D call. Germline V lookup: CDR1 MNHEY, CDR2 SMNVEV (reference sequence). V was cut by 0 bases and J by 2 bases, with 7 bases left in between. CDR3 length equals 14 residues. This CDR3 reads CASSLSVGNYGYTF. CDR3 nucleotide sequence: TGTGCCAGCAGTTTATCAGTCGGAAACTATGGCTACACCTTC.

The chain links TRBV7-9 to TRBJ2-2; 9 bases are shared with TRBD2. The V gene's germline CDR1 is SEHNR and CDR2 FQNEAQ (reference sequence). The CDR3 runs 21 residues. V trimming: 1 base; J trimming: 3 bases; junction bases outside the gene matches: 18. CDR3 nucleotide sequence: TGTGCCAGCAGCTTAGTAAGCCTTCGCGGGAGGGCCGACTTCTACACCGGGGAGCTGTTTTTT. Translation gives CASSLVSLRGRADFYTGELFF.

There are many counts of this clonotype. This sequence joins TRBV5-1 and TRBJ1-6; 10 bases are a match to TRBD1. The V segment lost 5 bases and the J segment 7 bases; nucleotides outside the gene matches: 3. Germline CDR1 SGHRS, CDR2 YFSETQ. The CDR3 length is 14 residues. The CDR3 protein is CASRGTGANSPLHF. CDR3 sequence (DNA): TGCGCCAGCAGGGGGACAGGGGCGAATTCACCCCTCCACTTT.

This clonotype showed up many times. This chain uses TRBV28 with TRBJ2-1, with TRBD2 matching 8 bases. Germline V CDR1 and CDR2: MDHEN, SYDVKM. This CDR3 has 16 residues. Trimming at V came to 6 bases and at J to 2 bases, leaving 9 bases not matched to a gene. The CDR3 DNA follows: TGTGCCAGCAGCCGTAGCGGGAAGCAAGCCTACAATGAGCAGTTCTTC. This sequence encodes CASSRSGKQAYNEQFF.

This clonotype was counted only a few times. This chain joins TRBV9 and TRBJ1-5; D remains ambiguous. The CDR3 loop spans 14 amino acids. Germline V CDR1 and CDR2: SGDLS, YYNGEE. Trimming cost V 3 bases and J 0 bases, with 7 bases left between them. DNA of the CDR3: TGTGCCAGCAGCGCCGGGGTTAGCAATCAGCCCCAGCATTTT. Its translation is CASSAGVSNQPQHF.

This clonotype was counted ten times or more. The J gene is TRBJ2-7, the V gene TRBV6-5; possibly TRBD1 for D (6 bases). Germline-derived CDR1 and CDR2 are MNHEY and SVGAGI. Trimming stripped 2 bases from V and 3 bases from J, with 17 bases between. The CDR3 consists of 16 residues. CDR3 coding DNA: TGTGCCAGCAGTTACGGCACGTGGGGACAACACTACGAGCAGTACTTC. It translates to CASSYGTWGQHYEQYF.

This clonotype has a single count. This chain links TRBV11-3 with TRBJ2-1; 9 bases are shared with TRBD2. Germline V gene lookup returns CDR1 SGHNT and CDR2 YENEEA. Trimming removed 0 bases from V and 7 bases from J; junction bases left unmatched: 10. The CDR3 is 17 amino acids. The CDR3 loop is CASSLDLGAGGRNEQFF. DNA for the CDR3: TGTGCCAGCAGCTTAGACCTGGGAGCGGGAGGTCGTAATGAGCAGTTCTTC.

V gene TRBV4-2 combines with J gene TRBJ2-5; TRBD2 agrees at 9 bases. This CDR3 has 17 residues. Germline CDR1 LGHNA, CDR2 YNFKEQ. Trimming took 0 bases from V and 2 from J; bases not matched to a gene: 7. DNA for the CDR3: TGTGCCAGCAGCCAAGATTTAGCGGGGGAAGATCAAGAGACCCAGTACTTC. Translating gives CASSQDLAGEDQETQYF.

This clonotype has a count of ten or more. This chain uses TRBV29-1 with TRBJ2-1; D possibly corresponds to TRBD2 (6 bases). The germline V gene encodes CDR1 SQVTM and CDR2 ANQGSEA. The CDR3 covers 12 residues. V was clipped by 4 bases and J by 9 bases, with 13 bases between them. CDR3 DNA sequence: TGCAGCGTTGCGGGATTGGGAGGTGAGCAGTTCTTC. It translates to CSVAGLGGEQFF.

The chain has TRBV6-5 and TRBJ2-1; D unresolved. V gave up 0 bases and J gave up 10 bases, with 7 bases separating them. This CDR3 contains 12 residues. Germline CDR1 is MNHEY and CDR2 is SVGAGI. CDR3 protein: CASSYSTGEQFF. CDR3 nucleotide sequence: TGTGCCAGCAGTTACTCGACCGGGGAGCAGTTCTTC.

This clonotype was seen more than once but under ten times. This chain links TRBV15 with TRBJ2-5; a weak D match, TRBD2 (6 bases). Trimming took 7 bases from V and 4 from J, leaving 16 bases between them. Per the germline V gene, CDR1 is LNHNV and CDR2 is YYDKDF (reference sequence). The CDR3 is 14 residues long. The DNA for the CDR3 is TGTGCCACCACGATGGGGGGTAAAGGAGAGACCCAGTACTTC. Translated, it gives CATTMGGKGETQYF.

This clonotype was found many times. The chain employs TRBV20-1 and TRBJ2-1; TRBD2 agrees at 8 bases. Trimming cost V 5 bases and J 6 bases; bases outside gene matches: 12. Germline V gene lookup returns CDR1 DFQATT and CDR2 SNEGSKA (reference sequence). The CDR3 length is 15 residues. CDR3 DNA sequence: TGCAGTGCTTCTTCGATAGCGGGAATGGGCAATGAGCAGTTCTTC. It translates to CSASSIAGMGNEQFF.

This clonotype was detected ten times or more. J is TRBJ2-3 and V is TRBV6-2 or TRBV6-3; D not certain. The germline V gene has CDR1 MNHEY and CDR2 SVGEGT. Trimming pared 0 bases from V and 3 bases from J, leaving 4 bases between. The CDR3 totals 13 residues. DNA of the CDR3: TGTGCCAGCAGTTACTCGGAGACAGATACGCAGTATTTT. It codes for CASSYSETDTQYF.

This clonotype was observed a handful of times. The chain combines TRBV7-9 with TRBJ2-7; 7 bases map to TRBD2. CDR1 is SEHNR and CDR2 is FQNEAQ in the germline V gene (reference sequence). This CDR3 comprises 18 residues. The V and J ends lost 1 base and 0 bases, in that order; junction bases with no gene match: 12. CDR3 sequence reads: CASSLGLTGGFDSYEQYF. The CDR3 DNA sequence: TGTGCCAGCAGCTTAGGTCTTACGGGGGGTTTTGACTCCTACGAGCAGTACTTC.

This clonotype showed up many times. The chain recombines TRBV12-3 or TRBV12-4 with TRBJ2-3; D is unresolved. CDR3 length equals 10 residues. Between the trimmed V and J ends, which lost 7 bases and 6 bases, there was a span of 5 bases. The CDR3 DNA sequence: TGTGCCAGCATGAGGGATACGCAGTATTTT. Translating gives CASMRDTQYF.

In this sample, this clonotype turned up many times. The chain is built from TRBV7-3 and TRBJ2-7; the match to TRBD2 covers 10 bases. Germline CDR1 reads SGHTA; CDR2 reads FQGTGA. This CDR3 spans 16 amino acids. Trimming took 5 bases from V and 7 from J; bases not matched to a gene: 14. The CDR3 region has the DNA TGTGCCAGCAGCCCAAGAATAGCGGGAGGCCTGAGTGAGCAGTACTTC. Its translation: CASSPRIAGGLSEQYF. Together with reference TRBV7-3 and TRBJ2-7, the CDR3 gives the full variable domain: GAGVSQTPSNKVTEKGKYVELRCDPISGHTALYWYRQSLGQGPEFLIYFQGTGAADDSGLPNDRFFAVRPEGSVSTLKIQRTERGDSAVYLCASSPRIAGGLSEQYFGPGTRLTVT.

The chain couples TRBV28 to TRBJ1-6, with 7 bases that match TRBD1. Germline V gene lookup returns CDR1 MDHEN and CDR2 SYDVKM. V was pared by 6 bases and J by 3 bases, with 5 bases of the junction left unmatched. The CDR3 totals 15 residues. The CDR3 sequence: CASRRTGGYNSPLHF. In nucleotides, the CDR3 is TGTGCCAGCAGGCGGACAGGAGGCTATAATTCACCCCTCCACTTT.

Turning to this clonotype: The germline gene is not matched at one end of the junction; a read error may be the cause. The chain couples TRBV7-2 to TRBJ2-1; 11 bases align to TRBD2. CDR1 and CDR2 (germline): SGHTA, FQGNSA. This CDR3 is 15 amino acids long. CDR3 DNA: TGTGCCAGCATCTTAGCGGGAGGGCCCGAGGATGAGCAGTTCTTC. It yields the protein CASILAGGPEDEQFF.

A word on this clonotype: A read error is possible here, since a much larger clone lies one base away. The chain carries TRBV12-5 and TRBJ2-4, with 8 bases lining up with TRBD1. CDR3 length equals 14 residues. The V gene's germline CDR1 is LGHNT and CDR2 FRNRAP. CDR3 sequence reads: CASGPGQDKNIQCF. The DNA for the CDR3 is TGTGCTAGTGGCCCGGGACAGGACAAAAACATTCAGTGCTTC.

This clonotype was detected ten times or more. V usage is TRBV30 and J usage is TRBJ1-5; 7 bases are a match to TRBD1. V trimming: 3 bases; J trimming: 9 bases; junction bases outside the gene matches: 8. Germline CDR1 and CDR2: GTSNPN and SVGIG (reference sequence). The CDR3 runs to 13 residues. CDR3 amino acids: CAWSRTGTGPQHF. In nucleotides, the CDR3 is TGTGCCTGGAGCAGGACAGGCACGGGGCCCCAGCATTTT. Using reference TRBV30 and TRBJ1-5 for the parts outside the CDR3, the full variable domain is SQTIHQWPATLVQPVGSPLSLECTVEGTSNPNLYWYRQAAGRGLQLLFYSVGIGQISSEVPQNLSASRPQDRQFILSSKKLLLSDSGFYLCAWSRTGTGPQHFGDGTRLSIL.